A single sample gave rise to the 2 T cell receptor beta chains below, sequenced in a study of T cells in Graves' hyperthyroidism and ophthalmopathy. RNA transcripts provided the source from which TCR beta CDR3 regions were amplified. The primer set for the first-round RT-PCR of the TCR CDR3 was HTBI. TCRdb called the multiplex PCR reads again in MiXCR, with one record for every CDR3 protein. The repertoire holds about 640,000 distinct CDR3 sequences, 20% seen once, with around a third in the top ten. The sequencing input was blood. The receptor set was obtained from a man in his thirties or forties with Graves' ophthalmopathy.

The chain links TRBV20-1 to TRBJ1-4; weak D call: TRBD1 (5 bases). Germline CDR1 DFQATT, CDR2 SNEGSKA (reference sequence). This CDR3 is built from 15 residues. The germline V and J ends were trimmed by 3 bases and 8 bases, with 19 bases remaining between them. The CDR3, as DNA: TGCAGTGCTAGCCCAGAAGGGGTAGGACACGAAAAACTGTTTTTT. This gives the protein CSASPEGVGHEKLFF.

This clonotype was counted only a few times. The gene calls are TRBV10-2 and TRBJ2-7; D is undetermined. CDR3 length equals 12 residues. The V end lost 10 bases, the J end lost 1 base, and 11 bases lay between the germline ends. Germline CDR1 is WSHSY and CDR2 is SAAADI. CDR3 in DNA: TGCGCCACCTATCAGCCTTCCTACGAGCAGTACTTC. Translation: CATYQPSYEQYF.